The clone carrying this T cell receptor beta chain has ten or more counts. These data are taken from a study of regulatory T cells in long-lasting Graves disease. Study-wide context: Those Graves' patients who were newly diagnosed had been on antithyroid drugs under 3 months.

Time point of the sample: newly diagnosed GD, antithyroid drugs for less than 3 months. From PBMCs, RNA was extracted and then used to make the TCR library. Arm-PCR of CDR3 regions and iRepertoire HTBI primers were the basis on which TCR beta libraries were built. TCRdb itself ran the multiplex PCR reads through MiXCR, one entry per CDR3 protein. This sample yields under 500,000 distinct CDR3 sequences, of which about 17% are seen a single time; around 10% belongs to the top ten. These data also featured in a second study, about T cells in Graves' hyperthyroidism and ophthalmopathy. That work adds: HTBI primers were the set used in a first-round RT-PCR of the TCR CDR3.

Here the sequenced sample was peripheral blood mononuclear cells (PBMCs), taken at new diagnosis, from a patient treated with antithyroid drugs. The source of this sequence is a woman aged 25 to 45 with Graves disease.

The CDR3: CASSRLAGNTGELFF. CDR3 in DNA: TGTGCCAGCAGTCGTCTAGCGGGCAACACCGGGGAGCTGTTTTTT. This chain uses TRBV28 with TRBJ2-2; TRBD2 aligns across 8 bases. CDR3 size: 15 residues. CDR1 is MDHEN and CDR2 is SYDVKM in the germline V gene. The junction had 4 bases not matched to a gene; V was cut back by 5 bases and J by 2 bases.